What follows is one T cell receptor (beta chain) and its context. Antigen specificity is unknown. This CDR3 spans 13 amino acids. Germline CDR1 and CDR2: MNHNS and SASEGT. The data were obtained in a study of T cell clones after liver transplantation. The wider study: TCRbeta sequencing after a pre-transplant mixed lymphocyte reaction identified graft-donor-reactive clones, later tracked in post-transplant blood. Pre-transplant mixed lymphocyte reactions yielded third-party-reactive TCRbeta sequences as comparators for graft-donor-reactive sequences. Whole-study results and caveats: A significant post-transplant drop in circulating graft-donor-reactive CD4 TCRbeta sequences occurred in most of the 8 subjects.

TCRdb's table, derived via immunoSEQ multiplex PCR, lists solely in-frame clones and lacks some. Altogether tens of thousands of clones are present, 80% to 85% being singletons, with the ten largest covering 0.47%. This chain connects TRBV6-1 to TRBJ2-3; 8 nucleotides agree with TRBD2. The specimen comprised CD4+ T cells from blood, sampled roughly 3.5 years after liver transplant. The clonotype originates from a human patient who received a liver transplant. Some T cells may originate from the graft donor. The CDR3 DNA reads as TGTGCAGGGAGGCCGGGACTAGCAGATACGCAGTATTTT. Its translation: CAGRPGLADTQYF.